The 27 T cell receptor beta chains below all came from one sample that was sequenced in a study of shared clonotypes between healthy human individuals. TCRdb's copy holds only in-frame clones and misses some; the assay was immunoSEQ multiplex PCR. The sample gives more than 450,000 clones, 79% of which show up once; over 10% is in the top ten. The material sequenced was PBMCs. The receptors shown here come from a woman between 40 and 55 years old in good health. Some clones in this sample may be carry-over from other donors' samples.

The genes are TRBV11-1 and TRBJ2-7; D gene ambiguous. The CDR3 loop spans 15 amino acids. V was shortened by 1 base and J by 2 bases, with 12 bases between the two germline ends. CDR1 and CDR2 (germline): SGHAT, FQDESV (reference sequence). CDR3 protein: CASSLGRAGAYEQYF. The DNA for the CDR3 is TGTGCCAGCAGCTTAGGTCGGGCAGGCGCCTACGAGCAGTACTTC.

The chain combines TRBV7-9 with TRBJ2-1; D assignment may be TRBD1 or TRBD2 (5 bases each). The V gene lost 5 bases and the J gene lost 9 bases, with 11 bases spanning the gap. The CDR3 extends over 12 amino acids. Germline CDR1 and CDR2: SEHNR and FQNEAQ (reference sequence). The CDR3, as DNA: TGTGCCAGCAGCCAGAGGGGCGCTGAGCAGTTCTTC. Encoded protein: CASSQRGAEQFF.

This clone turned up a few times. The chain couples TRBV29-1 to TRBJ2-1; 12 bases map to TRBD2. Looked up from germline, CDR1 is SQVTM and CDR2 is ANQGSEA. The V and J ends lost 6 bases and 2 bases, in that order; junction bases with no gene match: 11. CDR3 length: 17 amino acids. The CDR3 coding sequence is TGCAGCGTCACCCTAGCGGGAGGGATTCGCGCCTACAATGAGCAGTTCTTC. Translating gives CSVTLAGGIRAYNEQFF.

This sequence joins TRBV15 and TRBJ2-1, with 11 bases lining up with TRBD2. Germline V gene sequence: CDR1 LNHNV, CDR2 YYDKDF (reference sequence). This CDR3 is built from 15 residues. With V trimmed by 5 bases and J by 5 bases, 5 bases remained unmatched. This CDR3 is CATSGGTSGNNEQFF. CDR3 in DNA: TGTGCCACCAGCGGTGGGACTAGCGGAAACAATGAGCAGTTCTTC.

This chain joins TRBV5-1 and TRBJ2-7, with D perhaps assigned TRBD1 or TRBD2 (6 bases each). V lost 0 bases, J lost 2 bases, and 15 bases lay in between. Germline V gene sequence: CDR1 SGHRS, CDR2 YFSETQ. This CDR3 is 16 amino acids long. DNA for the CDR3: TGCGCCAGCAGCTTGGGGGCGGGGACAAAAACCTACGAGCAGTACTTC. Translation gives CASSLGAGTKTYEQYF.

The gene calls are TRBV6-5 and TRBJ1-4; TRBD1 is a possible D gene (5 bases). With 0 bases removed from V and 7 bases from J, the gap between germline ends came to 9 bases. Germline V lookup: CDR1 MNHEY, CDR2 SVGAGI. This CDR3 has 14 residues. As DNA, the CDR3 is TGTGCCAGCAGTTACTCGTGGGACGCTGAAAAACTGTTTTTT. It codes for CASSYSWDAEKLFF.

V and J are TRBV29-1 and TRBJ2-7, with 8 bases identical to TRBD1. The V and J ends lost 2 bases and 2 bases, in that order; junction bases with no gene match: 5. This CDR3 has 14 amino acids. Germline CDR1 and CDR2: SQVTM and ANQGSEA. The CDR3 is CSVELDRAPYEQYF. DNA for the CDR3: TGCAGCGTTGAATTGGACAGGGCCCCCTACGAGCAGTACTTC.

Comments on this clone: Other DNA variants within this sample encode the same CDR3. The chain has TRBV28 and TRBJ1-2; D is undetermined. Per the germline V gene, CDR1 is MDHEN and CDR2 is SYDVKM. The CDR3 is 11 residues long. Trimming removed 2 bases from V and 6 bases from J, with 4 bases in between. CDR3 coding DNA: TGTGCCAGCAGTTTAAGGGATGGCTACACCTTC. Translation gives CASSLRDGYTF.

The chain links TRBV19 to TRBJ1-5, with D hard to call. From germline, CDR1 is LNHDA and CDR2 SQIVND (reference sequence). V shed 6 bases and J shed 6 bases, with 15 bases lying between them. The CDR3 loop spans 14 amino acids. The CDR3, as DNA: TGTGCCAGTAGCTGGGGAAGGGTAGGTCAGCCCCAGCATTTT. It specifies CASSWGRVGQPQHF.

The CDR3 protein is CASSLRDQSSNQPQHF. The CDR3 DNA sequence: TGTGCCAGTAGCCTCCGGGACCAATCTAGCAATCAGCCCCAGCATTTT. This rearrangement joins TRBV19 to TRBJ1-5, with D possibly matching TRBD1 (5 bases). The germline CDR1 and CDR2 sequences are LNHDA and SQIVND (reference sequence). The V gene lost 6 bases and the J gene lost 0 bases, with 15 bases spanning the gap. There are 16 residues in the CDR3.

Here the CDR3 reads CASRQTGAFGTGELFF. The DNA of the CDR3 is TGTGCCAGCCGTCAAACAGGGGCCTTCGGAACCGGGGAGCTGTTTTTT. The rearrangement joins TRBV4-2 to TRBJ2-2, with 7 positions matching TRBD1. V shed 8 bases, J shed 5 bases, and the junction held 14 bases outside the gene matches. CDR3 length: 16 residues. CDR1 is LGHNA and CDR2 is YNFKEQ in the germline V gene.

This clone was observed a single time. The chain combines TRBV10-3 with TRBJ2-7; 8 positions agree with TRBD1. Germline CDR1 ENHRY, CDR2 SYGVKD. J lost 5 bases, V lost 6 bases, and 18 bases had no gene match. The CDR3 length is 17 residues. CDR3 DNA: TGTGCCATCAGGGTCACGAGTCGTCTGGACAGGGTTGACGAGCAGTACTTC. This translates into CAIRVTSRLDRVDEQYF.

The chain joins TRBV28 to TRBJ2-3; the D is unclear. With 3 bases removed from V and 0 bases from J, the gap between germline ends came to 7 bases. The germline gives CDR1 MDHEN, CDR2 SYDVKM. The CDR3 runs 14 residues. In nucleotides, the CDR3 is TGTGCCAGCAGTTTCTCGCGTAGCACAGATACGCAGTATTTT. Protein sequence: CASSFSRSTDTQYF.

The J gene is TRBJ1-5, the V gene TRBV7-3, with D perhaps TRBD1 (6 bases). Trimming cost V 7 bases and J 2 bases, with 27 bases left between them. The CDR3 spans 19 residues. Germline values: CDR1 SGHTA, CDR2 FQGTGA. The CDR3 DNA reads TGTGCCAGCAACCACCCCCCCTGGGCGGGGGGCGCCGGCAATCAGCCCCAGCATTTT. Translating gives CASNHPPWAGGAGNQPQHF.

This clone was found a few times. The chain has TRBV30 and TRBJ2-7; 9 positions agree with TRBD2. Trimming removed 3 bases from V and 1 base from J; junction bases left unmatched: 10. Per germline, CDR1 GTSNPN and CDR2 SVGIG (reference sequence). The CDR3 loop spans 16 amino acids. The CDR3, as DNA: TGTGCCTGGAGCCGGCCCTCTAGCGGGGTATCCTACGAGCAGTACTTC. Residues: CAWSRPSSGVSYEQYF. Together with reference TRBV30 and TRBJ2-7, the CDR3 gives the full variable domain: SQTIHQWPATLVQPVGSPLSLECTVEGTSNPNLYWYRQAAGRGLQLLFYSVGIGQISSEVPQNLSASRPQDRQFILSSKKLLLSDSGFYLCAWSRPSSGVSYEQYFGPGTRLTVT.

The chain uses TRBV7-2 and TRBJ2-7; D could derive from TRBD1 or TRBD2 (5 bases each). V was clipped by 1 base and J by 5 bases, with 12 bases between them. Germline CDR1 and CDR2: SGHTA and FQGNSA. The CDR3 spans 14 residues. CDR3 sequence: CASSLVWGSHEQYF. For the CDR3, the DNA is TGTGCCAGCAGCTTAGTGTGGGGGTCCCACGAGCAGTACTTC. The whole variable domain, remainder taken from reference TRBV7-2 and TRBJ2-7, is GAGVSQSPSNKVTEKGKDVELRCDPISGHTALYWYRQSLGQGLEFLIYFQGNSAPDKSGLPSDRFSAERTGGSVSTLTIQRTQQEDSAVYLCASSLVWGSHEQYFGPGTRLTVT.

The chain has TRBV7-3 and TRBJ2-7; D is undetermined. Germline loops: CDR1 SGHTA, CDR2 FQGTGA. The CDR3 has 14 amino acids. Trimming removed 4 bases from V and 0 bases from J, with 10 bases in between. The CDR3 DNA follows: TGTGCCAGCAGCTCCTCGGGTAGCTCCTACGAGCAGTACTTC. Its translation is CASSSSGSSYEQYF.

The chain recombines TRBV29-1 with TRBJ2-2; D may be TRBD2 (6 bases). In germline, CDR1 is SQVTM, CDR2 ANQGSEA. Trimming stripped 4 bases from V and 1 base from J, with 10 bases between. The CDR3 contains 14 residues. The CDR3 reads CSVVVSGNTGELFF. Written as DNA, the CDR3 is TGCAGCGTTGTTGTTAGCGGGAACACCGGGGAGCTGTTTTTT.

This clone has just a few counts. The same CDR3 also results from other DNA sequences found in this sample. The rearrangement joins TRBV27 to TRBJ1-5, with 7 positions matching TRBD1. The germline gives CDR1 MNHEY, CDR2 SMNVEV (reference sequence). The ends lost 2 bases at V and 0 bases at J; junction bases unmatched: 1. This CDR3 has 15 residues. CDR3 sequence reads: CASSLNRGSNQPQHF. The CDR3 DNA is TGTGCCAGCAGTTTAAACAGGGGTAGCAATCAGCCCCAGCATTTT.

The chain joins TRBV29-1 to TRBJ2-7, with 7 nucleotides matching TRBD1. The germline gives CDR1 SQVTM, CDR2 ANQGSEA. The V gene end was trimmed by 2 bases and the J gene end by 5 bases; junction bases not matched to a gene: 9. This CDR3 has 14 residues. The chain's CDR3 is CSVEPWGQGDEQYF. The DNA for the CDR3 is TGCAGCGTTGAACCCTGGGGGCAGGGGGACGAGCAGTACTTC.

The rearrangement uses TRBV19 and TRBJ2-5; a possible D gene is TRBD2 (6 bases). The CDR3 sequence is 15 residues long. V lost 2 bases, J lost 0 bases, and 10 bases lay in between. The germline V gene encodes CDR1 LNHDA and CDR2 SQIVND (reference sequence). The CDR3 region has the DNA TGTGCCAGTAGTATAACTAGCACTAACCAAGAGACCCAGTACTTC. This translates into CASSITSTNQETQYF.

V usage is TRBV7-8 and J usage is TRBJ1-1, with D unclear. In germline, CDR1 is SGHVS, CDR2 FQNEAQ. The CDR3 is 15 amino acids. The V gene lost 3 bases and the J gene lost 0 bases, with 11 bases spanning the gap. The CDR3 here is CASSLGGGMNTEAFF. Written as DNA, the CDR3 is TGTGCCAGCAGCTTGGGAGGTGGCATGAACACTGAAGCTTTCTTT.

This chain connects TRBV18 to TRBJ2-1; TRBD2 agrees at 10 bases. The CDR3 loop spans 15 amino acids. V dropped 2 bases and J dropped 7; count of bases not matched to a gene: 5. CDR1 KGHSH and CDR2 LQKENI come from the germline V gene. The CDR3: CASSPGASGRNEQFF. DNA for the CDR3: TGTGCCAGCTCACCAGGGGCTAGCGGGAGAAATGAGCAGTTCTTC.

As for this clone: The sample carries other DNA sequences with the same CDR3. The chain uses TRBV11-2 and TRBJ2-5; maybe TRBD2 (5 bases). V dropped 1 base and J dropped 5 bases, with 11 bases sitting between them. The CDR3 runs 14 residues. Germline CDR1 is SGHAT and CDR2 is FQNNGV. The CDR3 region has the DNA TGTGCCAGCAGCTTAGGGCTAGCTAGGGAGACCCAGTACTTC. It is translated as CASSLGLARETQYF.

The chain links TRBV27 to TRBJ2-1; a possible D gene is TRBD1 (6 bases). Looked up from germline, CDR1 is MNHEY and CDR2 is SMNVEV (reference sequence). This CDR3 spans 14 amino acids. V shed 7 bases and J shed 3 bases, with 13 bases lying between them. The CDR3 loop is CASNPGQIYNEQFF. The CDR3 bases are TGTGCCAGCAATCCTGGACAGATCTACAATGAGCAGTTCTTC.

Regarding this clone: This CDR3 is also generated by other DNA sequences in the sample. V and J are TRBV7-8 and TRBJ2-7; D unclear. Germline values: CDR1 SGHVS, CDR2 FQNEAQ. The CDR3 runs to 15 residues. Trimming removed 4 bases from V and 2 bases from J, with 15 bases in between. The CDR3 DNA sequence: TGTGCCAGCAGCTCCCCCCTGACCGGAACCTACGAGCAGTACTTC. As protein: CASSSPLTGTYEQYF.

The J gene is TRBJ2-7, the V gene TRBV7-9; D tentatively fits TRBD1 or TRBD2 (5 bases each). The CDR3 spans 13 residues. Trimming shortened V by 5 bases and J by 2 bases, and 10 bases separated the two germline ends. Germline loops: CDR1 SEHNR, CDR2 FQNEAQ (reference sequence). Here the CDR3 DNA reads TGTGCCAGCAGCACCGGGACCCCCTACGAGCAGTACTTC. The encoded protein is CASSTGTPYEQYF.